This T cell receptor (beta chain) appears in the sequencing data of a study of PD-L1 blockade in urothelial cancer. Study details: About 90% of the roughly 30 patients were men who had bladder-origin urothelial cancer. Median blood clonality was roughly 0.088, with under 100,000 unique TCRs.

The time point: peripheral blood 6 weeks after treatment start. The table came from immunoSEQ multiplex PCR; TCRdb's copy has only in-frame clones and leaves some out. The data show about 43,000 clones, with about 83% seen just once and about 16% held by the top ten. The CDR3 is made up of 14 amino acids. Trimming cost V 8 bases and J 2 bases, with 16 bases left between them. Per the germline V gene, CDR1 is MNHNS and CDR2 is SASEGT. This receptor was obtained from a man aged 55 to 69 with urothelial cancer. The sample consisted of PBMCs, taken around atezolizumab (anti-PD-L1) treatment. The chain is built from TRBV6-1 and TRBJ2-7; D perhaps matches TRBD2 (5 bases). Here the CDR3 DNA reads TGTGCCAGCGGGAGTTCTGGCGCCACCTACGAGCAGTACTTC. Translated, it gives CASGSSGATYEQYF.